The 23 T cell receptor beta chains in this list originate from one sample, sequenced in a study of blood T cell repertoires in COVID-19. Profiled with immunoSEQ multiplex PCR; TCRdb holds only in-frame clones, not every one. The repertoire consists of approximately 99,000 clones, with 80% to 85% occurring once and the leading ten covering less than 2%. The sample comprised peripheral blood. These TCRs come from a man between 65 and 85 years old with active or convalescent COVID-19.

The chain combines TRBV30 with TRBJ1-1, with D perhaps matching TRBD1 (6 bases). V lost 5 bases and J 5 bases, leaving 15 bases between the germline ends. The CDR3 runs to 13 residues. Germline CDR1 reads GTSNPN; CDR2 reads SVGIG (reference sequence). In DNA, the CDR3 is TGTGCCTGGGACAACAGGGATGGGACTGAAGCTTTCTTT. Its translation is CAWDNRDGTEAFF.

The chain combines TRBV9 with TRBJ1-1; 7 nucleotides line up with TRBD1. The CDR3 runs 17 residues. Germline CDR1 and CDR2: SGDLS and YYNGEE. The V segment lost 4 bases and the J segment 7 bases; nucleotides outside the gene matches: 19. In nucleotides, the CDR3 is TGTGCCAGCAGCCTAGACATTACAGGGGCCAAAAAAATTGAAGCTTTCTTT. It codes for CASSLDITGAKKIEAFF.

This chain connects TRBV19 to TRBJ2-6; D call uncertain. The CDR3 runs 15 residues. V gave up 3 bases and J gave up 4 bases, with 10 bases separating them. Per the germline V gene, CDR1 is LNHDA and CDR2 is SQIVND (reference sequence). DNA of the CDR3: TGTGCCAGTAGTATCCGGCAGGTCGGGGCCAACGTCCTGACTTTC. Protein product: CASSIRQVGANVLTF. Using reference TRBV19 and TRBJ2-6 for the parts outside the CDR3, the full variable domain is DGGITQSPKYLFRKEGQNVTLSCEQNLNHDAMYWYRQDPGQGLRLIYYSQIVNDFQKGDIAEGYSVSREKKESFPLTVTSAQKNPTAFYLCASSIRQVGANVLTFGAGSRLTVL.

The gene calls are TRBV5-1 and TRBJ1-2; D gene unclear. Trimming cost V 0 bases and J 2 bases, with 8 bases left between them. Per the germline V gene, CDR1 is SGHRS and CDR2 is YFSETQ. The CDR3 extends over 14 amino acids. CDR3: CASSLGGENYGYTF. The CDR3 coding sequence is TGCGCCAGCAGCTTGGGGGGAGAGAACTATGGCTACACCTTC.

The V call is TRBV18, the J call TRBJ2-3, with D possibly being TRBD2 (5 bases). V shed 1 base and J shed 0 bases, with 11 bases lying between them. There are 16 residues in the CDR3. CDR1 is KGHSH and CDR2 is LQKENI in the germline V gene. This chain's CDR3 is CASSPLLAPSTDTQYF. The CDR3 DNA sequence: TGTGCCAGCTCACCACTGCTAGCACCTAGCACAGATACGCAGTATTTT.

This clone was detected only once. The chain is built from TRBV28 and TRBJ1-1, with 7 nucleotides matching TRBD1. There are 14 residues in the CDR3. Germline lookup yields CDR1 MDHEN and CDR2 SYDVKM. The ends lost 5 bases at V and 5 bases at J; junction bases unmatched: 8. CDR3 sequence (DNA): TGTGCCAGCAGTCCAATGACAGGGTTAACTGAAGCTTTCTTT. It translates to CASSPMTGLTEAFF.

This chain joins TRBV6-2 or TRBV6-3 and TRBJ1-3; a weak D match, TRBD1 (6 bases). The CDR3 is 13 residues long. Between the trimmed V and J ends, which lost 4 bases and 7 bases, there was a span of 11 bases. Germline-derived CDR1 and CDR2 are MNHEY and SVGEGT. This CDR3 is CASSSAGVNTIYF. CDR3 bases: TGTGCCAGCAGTTCGGCAGGGGTGAACACCATATATTTT.

Worth noting for this clone: Mismatch with germline at one junction end may stem from a read error. The rearrangement joins TRBV28 to TRBJ2-4, with D tentatively TRBD2 (7 bases). This CDR3 is built from 14 residues. The germline CDR1 and CDR2 sequences are MDHEN and SYDVKM. CDR3 amino acids: CASSRGHREVYAMF. The CDR3 coding sequence is TGTGCCAGCAGTAGGGGACATCGGGAGGTCTACGCGATGTTC.

This clone was seen only once. The chain combines TRBV28 with TRBJ1-6; 7 bases match TRBD1. V lost 6 bases, J lost 6 bases, and 5 bases stayed unmatched. Germline V lookup: CDR1 MDHEN, CDR2 SYDVKM. This CDR3 comprises 14 residues. CDR3 residues: CASRTGTVNSPLHF. CDR3 nucleotide sequence: TGTGCCAGCAGGACGGGGACAGTTAATTCACCCCTCCACTTT.

The CDR3 spells CASSLGGTGATNEKLFF. The DNA of the CDR3 is TGTGCCAGCAGCTTAGGAGGGACAGGGGCAACTAATGAAAAACTGTTTTTT. The chain recombines TRBV7-2 with TRBJ1-4; 10 bases agree with TRBD1. CDR1 is SGHTA and CDR2 is FQGNSA in the germline V gene. This CDR3 is 17 amino acids long. The V gene end was trimmed by 1 base and the J gene end by 0 bases; junction bases not matched to a gene: 2. The variable domain in full, with the rest retrieved from reference TRBV7-2 and TRBJ1-4, is GAGVSQSPSNKVTEKGKDVELRCDPISGHTALYWYRQSLGQGLEFLIYFQGNSAPDKSGLPSDRFSAERTGGSVSTLTIQRTQQEDSAVYLCASSLGGTGATNEKLFFGSGTQLSVL.

The chain is built from TRBV5-1 and TRBJ2-7; 8 bases are shared with TRBD2. Trimming removed 4 bases from V and 2 bases from J; junction bases left unmatched: 11. The germline V gene has CDR1 SGHRS and CDR2 YFSETQ. The CDR3 spans 16 residues. The CDR3 bases are TGCGCCAGCAGCCCCGGGGTAGCGGGGACCGCCTACGAGCAGTACTTC. Protein: CASSPGVAGTAYEQYF. Using reference TRBV5-1 and TRBJ2-7 for the parts outside the CDR3, the full variable domain is KAGVTQTPRYLIKTRGQQVTLSCSPISGHRSVSWYQQTPGQGLQFLFEYFSETQRNKGNFPGRFSGRQFSNSRSEMNVSTLELGDSALYLCASSPGVAGTAYEQYFGPGTRLTVT.

V gene TRBV30 combines with J gene TRBJ2-1; D might be TRBD1 (7 bases). This CDR3 has 14 residues. V dropped 5 bases and J dropped 7 bases, with 18 bases sitting between them. Germline V gene sequence: CDR1 GTSNPN, CDR2 SVGIG (reference sequence). The CDR3 coding sequence is TGTGCCTGGGACCGGGACAGCGGGCGAAATGAGCAGTTCTTC. Protein product: CAWDRDSGRNEQFF.

This clone was seen a few times. The chain carries TRBV5-1 and TRBJ1-1, with D maybe TRBD1 (5 bases). The V gene lost 1 base and the J gene lost 1 base, with 11 bases spanning the gap. Germline CDR1 SGHRS, CDR2 YFSETQ. This CDR3 is 15 amino acids long. The CDR3 protein is CASSLSRERNTEAFF. As DNA, the CDR3 is TGCGCCAGCAGCTTGAGCAGGGAACGGAACACTGAAGCTTTCTTT.

The V call is TRBV19, the J call TRBJ1-2; TRBD1 agrees at 8 bases. The CDR3 spans 13 residues. The germline gives CDR1 LNHDA, CDR2 SQIVND (reference sequence). V lost 7 bases, J lost 4 bases, and 5 bases stayed unmatched. The CDR3, as DNA: TGTGCCAGTAATCGGGACAGGACCTATGGCTACACCTTC. This encodes CASNRDRTYGYTF.

The rearrangement joins TRBV10-2 to TRBJ2-3; TRBD1 matches 7 bases. This CDR3 has 14 amino acids. Trimming at V came to 5 bases and at J to 0 bases, leaving 2 bases not matched to a gene. The V gene's germline CDR1 is WSHSY and CDR2 SAAADI. In nucleotides, the CDR3 is TGCGCCAGCAGTCGGGACAGTAGCACAGATACGCAGTATTTT. Protein product: CASSRDSSTDTQYF.

The chain has TRBV7-8 and TRBJ1-1; D is undetermined. The CDR3 is 15 amino acids. Germline CDR1 and CDR2: SGHVS and FQNEAQ. V was pared by 3 bases and J by 1 base, with 12 bases between. CDR3 in amino acids: CASSFERARNTEAFF. In DNA form, the CDR3 reads TGTGCCAGCAGCTTTGAGCGGGCGCGGAACACTGAAGCTTTCTTT.

This clone was seen only once. CDR3 coding DNA: TGTGCCAGCAGCCAAGATTGGGGGGATGGGGCCAACGTCCTGACTTTC. Residues: CASSQDWGDGANVLTF. V usage is TRBV3-1 (or the pseudogene TRBV3-2) and J usage is TRBJ2-6; D is possibly TRBD2 (6 bases). Germline V gene sequence: CDR1 LGHDT, CDR2 YNNKEL (reference sequence). With 0 bases removed from V and 3 bases from J, the gap between germline ends came to 9 bases. The CDR3 is 16 amino acids.

The chain recombines TRBV30 with TRBJ1-2; tentatively, D is TRBD1 (6 bases). Germline V lookup: CDR1 GTSNPN, CDR2 SVGIG (reference sequence). The CDR3 spans 15 residues. V was shortened by 2 bases and J by 6 bases, with 19 bases between the two germline ends. For the CDR3, the DNA is TGTGCCTGGAGTTTAGGCAGGGGAAGTTCGGATGGCTACACCTTC. Residues: CAWSLGRGSSDGYTF.

The chain recombines TRBV21-1 with TRBJ2-5; TRBD1, the D gene given by the table, was not confirmed from the DNA. TRBV21-1 corresponds to a pseudogene. This CDR3 is built from 13 residues. CDR3 sequence (DNA): TGTGCCAGCTACCTTCAGGGGGTCGAGACCCAGTACTTC. Amino acid sequence: CASYLQGVETQYF.

CDR3 protein: CASSLARGMGYTF. CDR3 in DNA: TGTGCCAGCAGCTTAGCTAGAGGGATGGGCTACACCTTC. This chain connects TRBV7-2 to TRBJ1-2, with D uncertain. There are 13 residues in the CDR3. Per germline, CDR1 SGHTA and CDR2 FQGNSA. V gave up 0 bases and J gave up 8 bases, with 10 bases separating them. Looking up the rest from reference TRBV7-2 and TRBJ1-2 gives the full variable domain: GAGVSQSPSNKVTEKGKDVELRCDPISGHTALYWYRQSLGQGLEFLIYFQGNSAPDKSGLPSDRFSAERTGGSVSTLTIQRTQQEDSAVYLCASSLARGMGYTFGSGTRLTVV.

This clone is a singleton in its sample. This chain uses TRBV5-1 with TRBJ2-5, with D unclear. Germline V gene data show CDR1 as SGHRS and CDR2 as YFSETQ. The V gene lost 4 bases and the J gene lost 5 bases, with 12 bases spanning the gap. The CDR3 extends over 13 amino acids. The CDR3 region is CASSGSRSETQYF. CDR3 DNA: TGCGCCAGCAGCGGCTCTAGAAGTGAGACCCAGTACTTC.

The rearrangement joins TRBV24-1 to TRBJ2-1; tentatively, D is TRBD2 (5 bases). Germline V gives CDR1 KGHDR, CDR2 SFDVKD. V was trimmed by 7 bases and J by 8 bases, leaving 20 bases between them. The CDR3 is made up of 15 amino acids. The CDR3 DNA follows: TGTGCCACCAGGGCGGGCCGAGTCGGGTGGGATGAGCAGTTCTTC. Protein sequence: CATRAGRVGWDEQFF.

This clone turned up a few times. The gene calls are TRBV6-5 and TRBJ2-7, with D possibly TRBD2 on 7 matching bases. The germline CDR1 and CDR2 sequences are MNHEY and SVGAGI. The CDR3 has 13 amino acids. Trimming left V 6 bases short and J 5 bases short, with 14 bases between. CDR3 sequence: CASRKRGGHEQYF. The DNA for the CDR3 is TGTGCCAGCAGAAAAAGGGGGGGGCACGAGCAGTACTTC.